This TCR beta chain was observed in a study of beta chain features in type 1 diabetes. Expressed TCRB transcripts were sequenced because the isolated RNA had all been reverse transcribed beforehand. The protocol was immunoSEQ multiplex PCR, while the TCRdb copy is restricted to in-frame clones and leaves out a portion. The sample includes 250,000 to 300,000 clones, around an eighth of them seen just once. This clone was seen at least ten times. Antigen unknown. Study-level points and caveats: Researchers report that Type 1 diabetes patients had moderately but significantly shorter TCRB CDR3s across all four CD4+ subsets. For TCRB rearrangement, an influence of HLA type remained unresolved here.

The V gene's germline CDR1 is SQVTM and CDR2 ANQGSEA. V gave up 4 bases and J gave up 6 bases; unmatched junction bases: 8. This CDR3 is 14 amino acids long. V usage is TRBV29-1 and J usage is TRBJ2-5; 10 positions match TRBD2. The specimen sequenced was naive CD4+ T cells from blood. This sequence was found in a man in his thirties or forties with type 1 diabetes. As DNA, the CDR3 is TGCAGCGTTGGAGGGCTAGCGGGAGTGAAGACCCAGTACTTC. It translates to CSVGGLAGVKTQYF.